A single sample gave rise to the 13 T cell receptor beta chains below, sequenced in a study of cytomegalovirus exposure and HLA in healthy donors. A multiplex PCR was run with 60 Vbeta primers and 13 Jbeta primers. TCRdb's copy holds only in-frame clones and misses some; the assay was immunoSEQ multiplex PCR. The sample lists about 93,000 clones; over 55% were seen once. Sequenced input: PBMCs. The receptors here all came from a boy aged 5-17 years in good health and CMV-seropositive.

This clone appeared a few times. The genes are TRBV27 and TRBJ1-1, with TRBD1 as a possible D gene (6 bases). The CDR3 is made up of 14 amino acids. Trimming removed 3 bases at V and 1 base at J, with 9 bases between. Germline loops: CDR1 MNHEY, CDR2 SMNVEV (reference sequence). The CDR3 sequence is CASSFQTGNTEAFF. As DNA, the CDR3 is TGTGCCAGCAGTTTCCAGACAGGGAACACTGAAGCTTTCTTT.

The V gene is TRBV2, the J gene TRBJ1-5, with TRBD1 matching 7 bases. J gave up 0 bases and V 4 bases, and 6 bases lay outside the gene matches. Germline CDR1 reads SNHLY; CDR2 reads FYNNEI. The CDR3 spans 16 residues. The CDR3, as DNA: TGTGCCAGCAGTGGACAGGGCGGATATAGCAATCAGCCCCAGCATTTT. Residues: CASSGQGGYSNQPQHF.

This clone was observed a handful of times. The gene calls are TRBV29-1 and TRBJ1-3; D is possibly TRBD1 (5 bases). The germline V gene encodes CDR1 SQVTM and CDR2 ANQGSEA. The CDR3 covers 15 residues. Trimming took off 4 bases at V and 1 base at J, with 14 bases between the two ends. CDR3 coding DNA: TGCAGCGTTGGTCTCTCCGGGGGGTCTGGAAACACCATATATTTT. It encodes CSVGLSGGSGNTIYF.

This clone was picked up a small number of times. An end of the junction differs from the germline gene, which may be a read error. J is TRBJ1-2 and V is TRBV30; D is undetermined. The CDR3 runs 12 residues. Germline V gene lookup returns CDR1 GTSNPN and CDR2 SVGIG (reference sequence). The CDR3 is CAWSPPRGSYPF. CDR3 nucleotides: TGTGCCTGGAGTCCCCCTCGAGGGAGCTACCCCTTC.

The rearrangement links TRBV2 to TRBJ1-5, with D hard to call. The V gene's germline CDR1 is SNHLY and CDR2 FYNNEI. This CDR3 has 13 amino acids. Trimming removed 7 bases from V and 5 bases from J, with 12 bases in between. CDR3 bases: TGTGCCAGCATGAACCAGGCTGATCAGCCCCAGCATTTT. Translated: CASMNQADQPQHF.

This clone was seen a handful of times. In DNA, the CDR3 is TGTGCCAGCAGCGAAAACCCTCTAGCGGGGGGGAACAATGAGCAGTTCTTC. It yields the protein CASSENPLAGGNNEQFF. The rearrangement uses TRBV9 and TRBJ2-1; 12 bases match TRBD2. Unmatched junction bases numbered 9, after V lost 3 bases and J lost 5 bases. The CDR3 extends over 17 amino acids. Looked up from germline, CDR1 is SGDLS and CDR2 is YYNGEE.

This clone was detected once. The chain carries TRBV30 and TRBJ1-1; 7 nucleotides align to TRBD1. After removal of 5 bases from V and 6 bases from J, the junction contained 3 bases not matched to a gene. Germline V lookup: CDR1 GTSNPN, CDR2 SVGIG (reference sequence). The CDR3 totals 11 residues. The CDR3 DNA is TGTGCCTGGGGGGACAGCGCTGAAGCTTTCTTT. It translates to CAWGDSAEAFF.

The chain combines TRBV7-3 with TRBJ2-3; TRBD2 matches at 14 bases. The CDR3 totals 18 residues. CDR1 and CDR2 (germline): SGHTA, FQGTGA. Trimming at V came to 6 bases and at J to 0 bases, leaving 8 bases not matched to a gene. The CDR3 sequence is CASSSGLAGGRSTDTQYF. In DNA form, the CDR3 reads TGTGCCAGCAGTTCTGGACTAGCGGGGGGACGAAGCACAGATACGCAGTATTTT.

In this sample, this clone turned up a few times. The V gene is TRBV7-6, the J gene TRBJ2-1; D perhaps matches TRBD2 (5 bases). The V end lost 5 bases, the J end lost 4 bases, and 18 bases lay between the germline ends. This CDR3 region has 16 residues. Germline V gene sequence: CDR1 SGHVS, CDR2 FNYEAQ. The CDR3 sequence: CASSPSRRTVYNEQFF. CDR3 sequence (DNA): TGTGCCAGCAGCCCCTCTCGGAGGACCGTATACAATGAGCAGTTCTTC.

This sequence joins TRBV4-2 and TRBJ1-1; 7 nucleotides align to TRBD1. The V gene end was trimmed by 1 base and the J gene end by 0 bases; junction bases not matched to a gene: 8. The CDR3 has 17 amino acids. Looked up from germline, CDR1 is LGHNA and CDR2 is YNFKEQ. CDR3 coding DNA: TGTGCCAGCAGCCAAGGTACAGGGGTCGTCATGAACACTGAAGCTTTCTTT. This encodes CASSQGTGVVMNTEAFF.

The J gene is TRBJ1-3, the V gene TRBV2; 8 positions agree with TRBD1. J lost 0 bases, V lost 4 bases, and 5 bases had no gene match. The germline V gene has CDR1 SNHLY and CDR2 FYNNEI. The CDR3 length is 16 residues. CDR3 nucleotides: TGTGCCAGCAGTGTTGACAGGGGTCTCTCTGGAAACACCATATATTTT. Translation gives CASSVDRGLSGNTIYF.

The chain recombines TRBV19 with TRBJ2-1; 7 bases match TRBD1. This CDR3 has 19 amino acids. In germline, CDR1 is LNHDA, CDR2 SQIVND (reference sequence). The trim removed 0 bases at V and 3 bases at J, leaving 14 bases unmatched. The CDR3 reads CASSIDLPSATGIYNEQFF. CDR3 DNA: TGTGCCAGTAGTATAGATTTGCCGTCGGCGACAGGGATCTACAATGAGCAGTTCTTC.

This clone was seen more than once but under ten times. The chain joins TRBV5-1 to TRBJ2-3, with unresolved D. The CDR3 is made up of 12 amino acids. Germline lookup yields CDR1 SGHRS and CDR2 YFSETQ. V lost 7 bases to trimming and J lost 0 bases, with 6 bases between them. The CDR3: CASGQSTDTQYF. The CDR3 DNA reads TGCGCCAGCGGTCAGAGCACAGATACGCAGTATTTT.